This entry describes one T cell receptor (beta chain). Its target is not known. The sample is drawn from a study of shared clonotypes between healthy human individuals. Study-level results: Sequencing depth was expected to influence donor clonotype sharing. Some naive CD4 clonotypes, 4% to 6%, turned up in common across several donors. There were few donors, and this limited the genetic and exposure-history diversity represented.

V lost 1 base to trimming and J lost 8 bases, with 14 bases between them. CDR1 is MNHNS and CDR2 is SASEGT in the germline V gene. This CDR3 region has 14 residues. In the original processing: ImmunoSEQ gave junction-only sequences without quality scores, so filtering differed. Profiling relied on immunoSEQ multiplex PCR, and the TCRdb table lists in-frame clones only, not all of them. Clone size and the V and J calls come from that table; the DNA yielded D and trimming. The sample lists 230,000 or so clones, approximately 70% occurring once. This clonotype originated in a man younger than 45 in good health. The sequencing sample was made of memory CD4+ T cells sorted from blood. Subset here: CD45RA-negative fraction. This chain uses TRBV6-1 with TRBJ1-2, with D possibly being TRBD1 (6 bases). CDR3 DNA sequence: TGTGCCAGCAGTGAAGGGACAGTGTCGAAAGGCTACACCTTC. Translated: CASSEGTVSKGYTF.